A single sample gave rise to the 2 T cell receptor beta chains below, sequenced in a study of shared clonotypes between healthy human individuals. The data were produced by immunoSEQ multiplex PCR, yet TCRdb's version contains in-frame clones alone and is incomplete. This table holds around 2.1 million clones, about 92% found once. CD45RO-negative, CCR7-positively selected cells formed the naive CD8 fraction, excluding terminally differentiated effector memory CD45RA+ cells. The source material was naive CD8+ T cells from PBMCs. The origin of the receptors is a man between 18 and 29 years old in good health. Some clones in this sample may be carry-over from other donors' samples.

V gene TRBV14 combines with J gene TRBJ1-3, with no clear D. CDR3 length: 16 residues. Trimming left V 4 bases short and J 0 bases short, with 13 bases between. Germline lookup yields CDR1 SGHDN and CDR2 FVKESK. The chain's CDR3 is CASSPPGRFSGNTIYF. The CDR3 DNA sequence: TGTGCCAGCAGCCCCCCCGGGCGATTCTCTGGAAACACCATATATTTT.

This chain uses TRBV7-8 with TRBJ1-3; D is uncertain. CDR3 length: 17 residues. Trimming removed 1 base at V and 1 base at J, with 14 bases between. Germline V gene sequence: CDR1 SGHVS, CDR2 FQNEAQ. CDR3 bases: TGTGCCAGCAGCTTAGATGGCGCCATAAGATCTGGAAACACCATATATTTT. Protein: CASSLDGAIRSGNTIYF.